Listed here are 11 T cell receptor beta chains from one sample, sequenced in a study of breast tumors, draining lymph nodes, adjacent tissues. Breast cancer patients provided tissue from their axillary draining lymph nodes. A single record per CDR3 protein comes from TCRdb applying MiXCR to the multiplex PCR reads. Counted here are fewer than 150,000 distinct CDR3 sequences, approximately 21% occurring once; the ten biggest clones make up about 2.2%. Sequenced: axillary lymph node tissue. The receptors stem from a female donor with breast cancer. Some clones in this sample may be carry-over from other donors' samples.

This clonotype has at least ten counts. The chain employs TRBV24-1 and TRBJ2-3; 8 nucleotides line up with TRBD2. Germline V gene sequence: CDR1 KGHDR, CDR2 SFDVKD. The CDR3 contains 14 residues. V trimming: 3 bases; J trimming: 6 bases; junction bases outside the gene matches: 4. The CDR3 DNA reads TGTGCCACCAGTGATGAACTAGCGGTTGATACGCAGTATTTT. Translated: CATSDELAVDTQYF.

This clonotype occurred many times. The chain employs TRBV4-1 and TRBJ1-3; TRBD1 matches at 7 bases. The J segment lost 4 bases and the V segment lost 4 bases, leaving 13 bases of the junction unmatched. This CDR3 is 17 amino acids long. Per germline, CDR1 MGHRA and CDR2 YSYEKL. CDR3 in amino acids: CASSLQGGGSAGNTIYF. The CDR3 region has the DNA TGCGCCAGCAGCCTCCAGGGGGGGGGCTCGGCAGGAAACACCATATATTTT.

Comments on this clonotype: A much larger clonotype is one base distant, so this may be a read error. V and J are TRBV6-5 and TRBJ1-4, with D uncertain. From germline, CDR1 is MNHEY and CDR2 SVGAGI. The CDR3 has 16 amino acids. CDR3 nucleotides: TGTGCCAGCAGTTACTCCGCACCCCAATTCGGAGAAAGACTGTTTTTT. It is translated as CASSYSAPQFGERLFF.

This clonotype came up many times. This chain links TRBV5-1 with TRBJ1-5; 10 bases are shared with TRBD1. The CDR3 has 17 amino acids. Trimming took 4 bases from V and 0 from J; bases not matched to a gene: 7. Germline CDR1 reads SGHRS; CDR2 reads YFSETQ. The CDR3 DNA follows: TGCGCCAGCAGCCCCGGGACAGGGGCTTATAGCAATCAGCCCCAGCATTTT. This sequence encodes CASSPGTGAYSNQPQHF.

The chain couples TRBV28 to TRBJ2-5; D may be TRBD2 (6 bases). V lost 6 bases to trimming and J lost 5 bases, with 16 bases between them. This CDR3 spans 14 amino acids. The germline V gene encodes CDR1 MDHEN and CDR2 SYDVKM. DNA for the CDR3: TGTGCCAGCAGCTCGGAGGGCCTGACCGAGACCCAGTACTTC. It is translated as CASSSEGLTETQYF.

In this sample, this clonotype turned up many times. The J gene is TRBJ2-5, the V gene TRBV20-1, with D perhaps matching TRBD1 (6 bases). The CDR3 has 14 residues. Looked up from germline, CDR1 is DFQATT and CDR2 is SNEGSKA (reference sequence). Trimming took off 6 bases at V and 2 bases at J, with 16 bases between the two ends. The CDR3 reads CSANPGHRQETQYF. CDR3 coding DNA: TGCAGTGCCAACCCGGGACATCGTCAAGAGACCCAGTACTTC.

Of note for this clonotype: A clone one base away is much larger, so this may be a read error. The gene calls are TRBV5-6 and TRBJ2-5; unclear D gene. V was trimmed by 4 bases and J by 9 bases, leaving 25 bases between them. The CDR3 is 16 residues long. The V gene's germline CDR1 is SGHDT and CDR2 YYEEEE. CDR3 bases: TGTGCCAGCAGCGTACGGTTCGGGCGGTCCCGCGAGGCCCAGTACTTC. As protein: CASSVRFGRSREAQYF.

A word on this clonotype: Because the CDR3 is missing its conserved closing phenylalanine or tryptophan, this is likely a read error. The V call is TRBV6-1, the J call TRBJ2-1, with 15 bases fitting TRBD2. J was trimmed by 8 bases and V by 4 bases; bases with no gene match: 3. The CDR3 contains 15 residues. Germline V lookup: CDR1 MNHNS, CDR2 SASEGT. CDR3 sequence: CASSGTSGRAHEQFL. In DNA form, the CDR3 reads TGTGCCAGCAGTGGGACTAGCGGGAGGGCCCATGAGCAGTTCCTC.

The sample holds many counts of this clonotype. The chain joins TRBV20-1 to TRBJ1-4; possible D gene TRBD1, 5 bases. The CDR3 has 13 residues. Germline V gene data show CDR1 as DFQATT and CDR2 as SNEGSKA (reference sequence). Between the trimmed V and J ends, which lost 6 bases and 5 bases, there was a span of 13 bases. As DNA, the CDR3 is TGCAGTGCCCGGGGGGGTATCAATGAAAAACTGTTTTTT. It specifies CSARGGINEKLFF.

Comment on this clonotype: A read error may be the cause here, since a much bigger clone is one base away. Because it lacks the conserved phenylalanine or tryptophan at the end, this CDR3 is likely a read error. The chain combines TRBV2 with TRBJ2-2; D remains ambiguous. V was shortened by 6 bases and J by 6 bases, with 11 bases between the two germline ends. The CDR3 runs to 13 residues. Germline values: CDR1 SNHLY, CDR2 FYNNEI. CDR3 residues: CASRTEVAGELFL. The CDR3 DNA reads TGTGCCAGCAGGACCGAGGTAGCCGGGGAGCTGTTTCTT.

This clonotype showed up many times. The chain recombines TRBV29-1 with TRBJ2-7, with D hard to call. Trimming shortened V by 4 bases and J by 3 bases, and 13 bases separated the two germline ends. The CDR3 loop spans 13 amino acids. The V gene's germline CDR1 is SQVTM and CDR2 ANQGSEA. In DNA form, the CDR3 reads TGCAGCGTTGTCGGCCCTTCAGACTACGAGCAGTACTTC. Amino acids: CSVVGPSDYEQYF.